This TCR beta chain was profiled in a study of blood T cell repertoires in COVID-19 (dated by TCRdb to between 2020 and 2021). Regarding the research as a whole: Samples covering the acute and convalescent phases of COVID-19 were provided by collaborators in the United States, Italy and Spain. Deeply sampled blood TCRbeta repertoires from subjects exposed to, actively infected with, or recovered from COVID-19 were included in the dataset. HLA class I and class II types, where available, came from metadata supplied by the sample provider rather than from assay-based typing. Nearly every sample came with metadata listing a de-identified subject ID, COVID-19 status, age in years and sex. The repertoires were made available in a free public database intended to serve as a resource for research on the immune response to SARS-CoV-2. The prospective study material was composed of cDNA or gDNA derived from T cells, B-cell-depleted T cells, or PBMCs. The samples were drawn from two sources: the first 160 participants of the ongoing ImmuneRACE study, and 1,000 to 1,500 subjects contributed by 6 global collaborators. The study at large found these results: The quantity of clinical and demographic metadata differed by source and by participant and was supplied without curation.

This clone has only a few counts. This clone's antigen is unknown. No base-level quality is on record; no much larger clone is a single base apart. TCRbeta CDR3 regions were amplified from genomic DNA by means of the immunoSEQ Assay, a bias-controlled multiplex PCR. The published analysis was carried out like this. The number of nucleated cells in each sample was estimated by amplification of reference gene primers within the assay. Sequence reads were collapsed and filtered to measure the absolute abundance of every unique TCRbeta CDR3 rearrangement. For each sample, productive Simpson clonality was calculated by taking the square root of Simpson's diversity index across productive rearrangements. Not all clones reach the TCRdb copy of this immuneACCESS table, which keeps in-frame sequences only. Checked studies attribute under half of the gap to unresolved V genes and leave the rest unexplained. D and trimming were read from the DNA, whereas the V and J calls and clone size are those reported in that table. This sample holds about 250,000 clones; over 75% were observed only once. 0.87% of the sample is in the top ten clones.

V drops 7 bases and J drops 5 bases, leaving 17 bases in between. The germline V gene provides CDR1 MNHEY and CDR2 SVGAGI. The CDR3 has 14 amino acids, counting the end cysteine and phenylalanine. Left in the record is the CDR3 DNA by itself, 42 bases read in frame from the first base. One collaborating source in Seattle enrolled patients during active infection and followed them longitudinally through the course of disease. The collaborating institutions used their own protocols to collect whole blood in K2EDTA tubes. For TCRbeta analysis, collaborators shipped samples as frozen whole blood, isolated PBMCs, or DNA extracted from either of those sample types.

The receptor was derived from a human donor with COVID-19, enrolled during active disease. The donor label of this sample is uncertain. Sequenced input: peripheral blood. The receptor chain draws on TRBV6-5 and TRBJ1-2; 5 matching bases give a weak D call of TRBD1. The DNA is TGTGCCAGCACAGGGCGGGAGGGAGGATATGGCTACACCTTC. Translated, this is CASTGREGGYGYTF.